This TCR beta chain was profiled in a study of OX40 agonist ivuxolimab in advanced cancers. With regard to the full study: Ivuxolimab was an agonistic, fully human IgG2 monoclonal antibody directed against OX40 (CD134), a costimulatory receptor. Intravenous ivuxolimab was administered to patients every 2 weeks at six dose levels: 0.01, 0.1, 0.3, 1.5, 3 and 10 mg/kg. Of the approximately 54 patients in dose escalation, 19 had hepatocellular carcinoma, some 15 had melanoma, 9 had renal cell carcinoma and 9 had head and neck cancer. A male proportion of roughly 80% and a mean age of 60 years, ranging from 23 to 79, were recorded for the dose-escalation cohort. Prior anti-PD-1, anti-PD-L1 or anti-CTLA-4 therapy was permitted, and checkpoint inhibitors had been received by under 50% of dose-escalation patients. Partial responses occurred in three dose-escalation patients: two with cutaneous melanoma and one with hepatocellular carcinoma. The purpose of peripheral TCRbeta sequencing was to test whether ivuxolimab changed TCR sequence diversity and led to clonal T-cell expansion. The monotherapy dose-escalation portion (N ≈ 52 patients) of the phase I ivuxolimab trial is reported in the paper.

Patients with a history of autoimmune disease or receiving systemic immunosuppression were excluded from the trial. Peripheral blood for TCR sequencing was collected from all dose cohorts at baseline, on cycle 4 day 1, and on cycle 7 day 1. The samples were taken from a phase I, first-in-human, multicenter, open-label dose-escalation trial of ivuxolimab. Adults with locally advanced or metastatic head and neck squamous cell, hepatocellular, melanoma or renal cell carcinoma were enrolled in the trial. Before TCR sequencing, CD4+ T cells and CD8+ T cells from peripheral blood were sorted into separate populations. Broader findings and caveats from the paper: The antigen specificity of the peripheral T cells that underwent clonal expansion was not determined. Low levels of normalized T-cell clonal expansion were also seen in some patients who did not respond. On average, CD8+ T cells showed more expanded clones than CD4+ T cells after ivuxolimab. Partial responders in the 0.1-3.0 mg/kg groups had among the lowest normalized peripheral clonal expansion, especially among CD8+ T cells. At doses of 0.1 to 3.0 mg/kg, clonal expansion of both CD4+ and CD8+ blood T cells was observed from baseline to week 6.

Of note for this clone: It has no known antigen specificity. No base qualities exist here, and no much larger clone lies one base off it.

Genomic DNA was extracted from sorted cells for sequencing of the TCRbeta CDR3 region. TCRbeta CDR3 regions were sequenced using the immunoSEQ Assay. TCRdb carries this immuneACCESS record with in-frame sequences only. Its versions omit some clonotypes, under half of them owing to an unresolved V gene in the studies checked, with the rest unexplained. This sample lists tens of thousands of clones; roughly 76% were detected once. The ten largest clones take up 20% of the sample. This receptor was obtained from an adult with an advanced solid tumor such as melanoma, head and neck, liver or kidney cancer. Here the sequenced sample was CD4+ or CD8+ T cells sorted from blood, taken in a trial of the OX40 agonist ivuxolimab.

The CDR3 here reads CASSITGSYEQYF. The nucleotide sequence is TGTGCCAGTAGTATAACAGGGTCCTACGAGCAGTACTTC. The chain is encoded by TRBV19 joined to TRBJ2-7, with a weak D call of TRBD1 (6 bases match). Via the germline V gene (reference sequence), CDR1 is LNHDA and CDR2 SQIVND. V is pared back by 2 bases and J by 1 base, with 6 bases lying between the germline termini. The CDR3 contains 13 residues, cysteine and phenylalanine counted. Only CDR3 DNA is held: 39 bases, read in frame from base 1.